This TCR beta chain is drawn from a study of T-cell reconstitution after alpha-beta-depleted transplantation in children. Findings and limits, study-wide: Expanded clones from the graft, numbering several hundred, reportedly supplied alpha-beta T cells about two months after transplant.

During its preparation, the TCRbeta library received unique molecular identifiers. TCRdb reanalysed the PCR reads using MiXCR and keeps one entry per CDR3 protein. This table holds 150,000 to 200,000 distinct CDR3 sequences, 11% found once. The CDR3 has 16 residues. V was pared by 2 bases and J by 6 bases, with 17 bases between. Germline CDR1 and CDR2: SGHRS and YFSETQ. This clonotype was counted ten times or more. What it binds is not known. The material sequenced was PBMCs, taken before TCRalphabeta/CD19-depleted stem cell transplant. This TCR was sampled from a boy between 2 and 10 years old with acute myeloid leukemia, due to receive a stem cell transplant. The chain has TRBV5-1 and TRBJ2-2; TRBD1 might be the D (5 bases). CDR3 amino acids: CASSFRDSFYPGELFF. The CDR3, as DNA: TGCGCCAGCAGCTTCCGAGACAGCTTTTACCCCGGGGAGCTGTTTTTT.